The clone carrying this T cell receptor (beta chain) occurred a few times. Its antigen is currently unknown. These data are taken from a study of T-cell memory formation after mild COVID-19. Background on the study: Among the donors, TCR clusters were largely specific to each donor.

Points from the study as a whole: Shrinking CD4+ clones were chiefly CM and EM; CD8+ ones were chiefly EMRA. The SARS-CoV-2 specificity of second-wave clones reaching peak at day 37 remained unverified.

Amplification by 5'RACE using constant-segment primers produced TCR alpha and TCR beta cDNA libraries that carried sample barcodes and UMIs. TCRdb fed the 5' RACE reads into MiXCR, producing one record per CDR3 protein. The data show 35,000 to 50,000 distinct CDR3 sequences, less than 9.5% seen once. The germline V and J ends were trimmed by 6 bases and 0 bases, with 24 bases remaining between them. The V gene's germline CDR1 is DFQATT and CDR2 SNEGSKA (reference sequence). CDR3 length: 18 residues. This clonotype originated in an adult woman who had mild COVID-19 (a few samples of this study predate the infection). Cell type and time point are not known. V and J are TRBV20-1 and TRBJ1-3, with a possible D match to TRBD1 (6 bases). The specimen was PBMCs or a T cell subset sorted from them (not recorded which). The CDR3 here is CSAQRRAGDGDSGNTIYF. The CDR3 region has the DNA TGCAGTGCCCAAAGGAGGGCAGGGGATGGCGACTCTGGAAACACCATATATTTT.